The rows below give T cell receptor beta chains drawn from one sample of a study of blood T cell repertoires in COVID-19. Assay: immunoSEQ multiplex PCR; the TCRdb copy retains only in-frame clones and omits some. The sample lists about 330,000 clones, roughly 88% occurring once. Sequenced input: PBMCs or T cells enriched from blood (not recorded which). These receptors came from a man under 40 who had recovered from COVID-19. Each CDR3 is given with its conserved first and last residue. Fields, in order: J gene, V gene, clone size, D gene, CDR3 DNA, CDR3 protein. D genes are given only for firm matches. Rows may omit the clone size; those that give it use once, few, many or a size class.

TRBJ2-1	TRBV16	-	-	TGTGCCAGCAGCCAAACTAGCTACAATGAGCAGTTCTTC	CASSQTSYNEQFF
TRBJ1-1	TRBV5-5	-	-	TGTGCCAGCAGCTTGGCCTTTGCAGGCGAGAACACTGAAGCTTTCTTT	CASSLAFAGENTEAFF
TRBJ1-2	TRBV21-1	-	-	TGTGCCAGCAGTCAATTCCGGGAAAACTATGGCTACACCTTC	CASSQFRENYGYTF
TRBJ1-2	TRBV28	-	-	TGTGCCAGCAGTCCCCCATATAGGGGGGGATTCGGCTACACCTTC	CASSPPYRGGFGYTF
TRBJ2-2	TRBV7-3	-	TRBD1	TGTGCCAGCAGCTTAAGTAGGGGGACAGGGGTCCCCGGGGAGCTGTTTTTT	CASSLSRGTGVPGELFF
TRBJ1-2	TRBV10-3	-	-	TGTGCCATCACCAAGGACAGCTATGGCTACACCTTC	CAITKDSYGYTF
TRBJ1-5	TRBV2	-	TRBD1	TGTGCCAGCAGCAGGGACAGCCGCAATCAGCCCCAGCATTTT	CASSRDSRNQPQHF
TRBJ1-6	TRBV11-2	once	-	TGTGCCAGCAGCTTAGCGACAGATAGCTCCTATAATTCACCCCTCCACTTT	CASSLATDSSYNSPLHF
TRBJ2-7	TRBV19	-	-	TGTGCCAGTAGTATAAGGAGGAATGTCGAGCAGTACTTC	CASSIRRNVEQYF
TRBJ2-5	TRBV6-2/TRBV6-3	-	-	TGTGCCAGCAGCCCTAGGAGGAGGGAGACCCAGTACTTC	CASSPRRRETQYF
TRBJ1-6	TRBV7-9	-	-	TGTGCCAGCAGCCGGACATCGGGGGGGAATTCACCCCTCCACTTT	CASSRTSGGNSPLHF
TRBJ2-5	TRBV27	-	-	TGTGCCAGCAGTTTAGGGGGGGCTGGGTACCAAGAGACCCAGTACTTC	CASSLGGAGYQETQYF
TRBJ1-1	TRBV11-3	-	-	TGTGCCAGCAGCCAGGGATCCGACACTGAAGCTTTCTTT	CASSQGSDTEAFF
TRBJ1-2	TRBV21-1	-	-	TGTGCCAGCAGCCCTGGTGGAGGGACCGGCTACACCTTC	CASSPGGGTGYTF
TRBJ1-4	TRBV9	-	-	TGTGCCAGCAGCAATACCGGGACAAGAAATGAAAAACTGTTTTTT	CASSNTGTRNEKLFF
TRBJ2-7	TRBV10-3	-	-	TGTGCCATCAGTGAGTCGAAGACAGGACGTATTTCCTACGAGCAGTACTTC	CAISESKTGRISYEQYF
TRBJ2-3	TRBV11-1	-	-	TGTGCCAGCAGCTTCGGGGGAGCGGATACGCAGTATTTT	CASSFGGADTQYF
TRBJ1-1	TRBV6-5	-	TRBD1	TGTGCCAGCAGTCTTGACAGGGCGAACACTGAAGCTTTCTTT	CASSLDRANTEAFF
TRBJ2-2	TRBV11-2	-	-	TGTGCCAGCAGACCTGACCGAACCTCGGGCGGGGAGCTGTTTTTT	CASRPDRTSGGELFF
TRBJ1-3	TRBV28	-	-	TGTGCCAGCAGCCTATCCCTCAGGGTACTTAGGGTCAACTCTGGAAACACCATATATTTT	CASSLSLRVLRVNSGNTIYF
TRBJ2-2	TRBV7-7	once	TRBD2	TGTGCCAGCACCCCAGGGAGGGGCTGGGCGAACACCGGGGAGCTGTTTTTT	CASTPGRGWANTGELFF
TRBJ1-4	TRBV9	few	-	TGTGCCAGCAGCCCCCGCGGGGGAACTAATGAAAAACTGTTTTTT	CASSPRGGTNEKLFF
TRBJ2-2	TRBV4-1	-	TRBD2	TGCGCCAGCAGCCAAATAATAGGACTAGCGGGGGGTGGAGGGCCCGGGGAGCTGTTTTTT	CASSQIIGLAGGGGPGELFF
TRBJ2-7	TRBV19	-	TRBD2	TGTGCCAGTAGTATAGACGAGCGGGGCGGGAGCTACGAGCAGTACTTC	CASSIDERGGSYEQYF
TRBJ2-1	TRBV7-9	-	-	TGTGCCAGCAGCCCCCGGTCCCTCGAGCAGTTCTTC	CASSPRSLEQFF
TRBJ1-6	TRBV27	-	-	TGTGCCAGCAGTTTGGACATATATAATTCACCCCTCCACTTT	CASSLDIYNSPLHF
TRBJ2-1	TRBV10-1	-	TRBD2	TGCGCCCATTACGGATGGTTAACTAAGCGGGGGGGCGATGAGCAGTTCTTC	CAHYGWLTKRGGDEQFF
TRBJ1-6	TRBV3-1/TRBV3-2	-	-	TGTGCCAGCAGCCAAGGCGGTCCGGGGAGCTCCTATAATTCACCCCTCCACTTT	CASSQGGPGSSYNSPLHF
TRBJ2-5	TRBV14	-	TRBD2	TGTGCCAGCAGCCATCGGAGAGCGGGGGGGGTGGAGACCCAGTACTTC	CASSHRRAGGVETQYF
TRBJ2-1	TRBV5-5	once	-	TGTGCCAGCAGCTTGGGAGACAGCTCCTACAATGAGCAGTTCTTC	CASSLGDSSYNEQFF
TRBJ2-1	TRBV5-1	-	-	TGCGCCAGCAGCCCCCCGGGAAATGAGCAGTTCTTC	CASSPPGNEQFF
TRBJ1-1	TRBV21-1	-	-	TGTGCCAGCACCCATAGTGAATTGAACACTGAAGCTTTCTTT	CASTHSELNTEAFF
TRBJ1-2	TRBV24-1	-	-	TGTGCCACCAGTGACCCGACAGGAGGCTATGGCTACACCTTC	CATSDPTGGYGYTF
TRBJ2-3	TRBV5-4	-	TRBD2	TGTGCCAGCAGCCTGACTAGCGGGGGCACAGATACGCAGTATTTT	CASSLTSGGTDTQYF
TRBJ2-7	TRBV27	-	-	TGTGCCAGCAGTCTACGCGGCAGCGACTACGAGCAGTACTTC	CASSLRGSDYEQYF
TRBJ1-6	TRBV27	-	TRBD1	TGTGCCAGCAGTTTATCACAGGGGGCTAGGTCACCCCTCCACTTT	CASSLSQGARSPLHF
TRBJ1-4	TRBV20-1	-	-	TGCAGTGCAAAGCTCAATGAAAAACTGTTTTTT	CSAKLNEKLFF
TRBJ2-2	TRBV3-1/TRBV3-2	-	-	TGTGCCAGCAGCCGTGACAGGACGAACACCGGGGAGCTGTTTTTT	CASSRDRTNTGELFF
TRBJ1-5	TRBV28	once	TRBD1	TGTGCCAGCAGTTTATCGGGAGGGGGCAGCAATCAGCCCCAGCATTTT	CASSLSGGGSNQPQHF
TRBJ2-3	TRBV7-6	-	TRBD2	TGTGCCAGCAGACCAAGCGGGGGGAACACAGATACGCAGTATTTT	CASRPSGGNTDTQYF
TRBJ2-3	TRBV7-9	few	-	TGTGCCAGCAGCTCTAGATTCGCAGGGGATACGCAGTATTTT	CASSSRFAGDTQYF
TRBJ1-1	TRBV7-8	-	-	TGTGCCAGCAGCTCGGACAGATTGAACACTGAAGCTTTCTTT	CASSSDRLNTEAFF